Below are 21 T cell receptor beta chains sequenced from a single sample in a study of T cells after yellow fever vaccination. TCRdb reprocessed the 5' RACE reads with MiXCR, giving one entry per CDR3 protein. The sample shows hundreds of thousands of distinct CDR3 sequences, around a tenth of them seen only once. The source was PBMCs, collected on the day of the first yellow fever vaccination. The receptors here all came from a man between 18 and 35 years old who received the YFV17D yellow fever vaccine.

This clonotype occurred a few times. The V call is TRBV7-8, the J call TRBJ2-4; D ambiguous. Germline CDR1 SGHVS, CDR2 FQNEAQ. This CDR3 has 16 residues. Trimming left V 5 bases short and J 0 bases short, with 14 bases between. CDR3 bases: TGTGCCAGCAGCGTCGGCGTGGGTCTAGCCAAAAACATTCAGTACTTC. It yields the protein CASSVGVGLAKNIQYF.

The rearrangement links TRBV20-1 to TRBJ1-5; 7 nucleotides align to TRBD1. Trimming at V came to 3 bases and at J to 3 bases, leaving 5 bases not matched to a gene. The CDR3 has 14 amino acids. Germline CDR1 is DFQATT and CDR2 is SNEGSKA (reference sequence). The CDR3 bases are TGCAGTGCTAGGGTCGGGACAGACAATCAGCCCCAGCATTTT. Protein sequence: CSARVGTDNQPQHF.

This clonotype was counted many times. The J gene is TRBJ2-2, the V gene TRBV12-3 or TRBV12-4; D uncertain. This CDR3 is built from 14 residues. V was cut by 3 bases and J by 2 bases, with 7 bases left in between. DNA for the CDR3: TGTGCCAGCAGTTTGAGGAGAAACACCGGGGAGCTGTTTTTT. This encodes CASSLRRNTGELFF.

The chain links TRBV15 to TRBJ2-4, with D possibly being TRBD2 (5 bases). Germline CDR1 reads LNHNV; CDR2 reads YYDKDF (reference sequence). V was shortened by 1 base and J by 10 bases, with 8 bases between the two germline ends. This CDR3 is built from 12 residues. The CDR3 bases are TGTGCCACCAGCAGAGGCTCGGGGATTCAGTACTTC. Protein: CATSRGSGIQYF. Variable domain in full (rest from reference TRBV15 and TRBJ2-4): DAMVIQNPRYQVTQFGKPVTLSCSQTLNHNVMYWYQQKSSQAPKLLFHYYDKDFNNEADTPDNFQSRRPNTSFCFLDIRSPGLGDTAMYLCATSRGSGIQYFGAGTRLSVL.

The chain has TRBV5-1 and TRBJ2-7; 9 positions match TRBD1. The germline CDR1 and CDR2 sequences are SGHRS and YFSETQ. J gave up 5 bases and V 4 bases, and 10 bases lay outside the gene matches. The CDR3 has 15 residues. The CDR3 DNA sequence: TGCGCCAGCAGCGTGCTCCGACAGGGGGAAGACGAGCAGTACTTC. Translated: CASSVLRQGEDEQYF.

This clonotype appeared a few times. This rearrangement joins TRBV7-2 to TRBJ2-5; D uncertain. Germline CDR1 reads SGHTA; CDR2 reads FQGNSA. This CDR3 is built from 14 residues. The ends were cut back, 0 bases at V and 4 bases at J, with 9 bases in the middle. CDR3 in amino acids: CASSLATRSETQYF. As DNA, the CDR3 is TGTGCCAGCAGCTTAGCGACCCGGTCAGAGACCCAGTACTTC.

This clonotype showed up just a few times. This chain connects TRBV15 to TRBJ1-5; unclear D gene. Germline assignment: CDR1 LNHNV and CDR2 YYDKDF (reference sequence). This CDR3 has 12 amino acids. V dropped 0 bases and J dropped 6 bases, with 3 bases sitting between them. CDR3 DNA: TGTGCCACCAGCAGAGACGTTCAGCCCCAGCATTTT. Translated: CATSRDVQPQHF.

The rearrangement joins TRBV6-1 to TRBJ2-5; D ambiguous. The CDR3 consists of 16 residues. V was cut by 6 bases and J by 4 bases, with 21 bases left in between. Looked up from germline, CDR1 is MNHNS and CDR2 is SASEGT. CDR3 residues: CASSHFLPITGETQYF. In nucleotides, the CDR3 is TGTGCCAGCAGCCATTTTTTGCCGATAACGGGAGAGACCCAGTACTTC.

The genes are TRBV18 and TRBJ1-6; D remains ambiguous. With 6 bases removed from V and 6 bases from J, the gap between germline ends came to 15 bases. The CDR3 sequence is 15 residues long. Germline V gene data show CDR1 as KGHSH and CDR2 as LQKENI. The CDR3 nucleotides are TGTGCCAGCTCCCTGGGCCAGCTTCCTAATTCACCCCTCCACTTT. It is translated as CASSLGQLPNSPLHF.

This CDR3 is CASSGWGEGVNEQYF. CDR3 DNA sequence: TGCGCCAGCAGCGGTTGGGGGGAAGGTGTCAACGAGCAGTACTTC. V usage is TRBV4-1 and J usage is TRBJ2-7, with a tentative D call TRBD2 (6 bases). The CDR3 sequence is 15 residues long. The germline CDR1 and CDR2 sequences are MGHRA and YSYEKL. V was trimmed by 5 bases and J by 5 bases, leaving 19 bases between them.

The chain links TRBV4-3 to TRBJ2-7; D is possibly TRBD1 (7 bases). V lost 0 bases and J 3 bases, leaving 12 bases between the germline ends. The CDR3 consists of 15 residues. Germline V gene data show CDR1 as LGHNA and CDR2 as YSLEER. The CDR3 loop is CASSQENRGLYEQYF. CDR3 DNA: TGCGCCAGCAGCCAAGAAAACAGGGGACTCTACGAGCAGTACTTC.

The V call is TRBV6-2 or TRBV6-3, the J call TRBJ2-7; 9 bases align to TRBD1. The V and J ends lost 5 bases and 0 bases, in that order; junction bases with no gene match: 8. The CDR3 has 16 residues. CDR1 MNHEY and CDR2 SVGEGT come from the germline V gene. The CDR3 region is CASSDPGQGSSYEQYV. The CDR3 nucleotides read TGTGCCAGCAGTGATCCGGGACAGGGAAGCTCCTACGAGCAGTACGTC.

The V gene is TRBV9, the J gene TRBJ2-3, with TRBD1 identical over 7 bases. CDR3 length: 15 residues. V gave up 2 bases and J gave up 5 bases; unmatched junction bases: 8. Germline V gene data show CDR1 as SGDLS and CDR2 as YYNGEE. As DNA, the CDR3 is TGTGCCAGCAGCGTCCAGGGGGTTCTCGGAGATACGCAGTATTTT. Encoded protein: CASSVQGVLGDTQYF. Variable domain in full (rest from reference TRBV9 and TRBJ2-3): DSGVTQTPKHLITATGQRVTLRCSPRSGDLSVYWYQQSLDQGLQFLIQYYNGEERAKGNILERFSAQQFPDLHSELNLSSLELGDSALYFCASSVQGVLGDTQYFGPGTRLTVL.

The J gene is TRBJ2-5, the V gene TRBV7-3, with 9 positions matching TRBD1. Trimming cost V 4 bases and J 4 bases; bases outside gene matches: 4. CDR1 SGHTA and CDR2 FQGTGA come from the germline V gene. The CDR3 runs to 14 residues. CDR3 sequence (DNA): TGTGCCAGCAGCTATGGGACAGGGCCAGAGACCCAGTACTTC. It translates to CASSYGTGPETQYF.

Remarks on this clonotype: This could be a read error, since a much larger clone is one nucleotide away. The chain recombines TRBV14 with TRBJ2-5, with a tentative D call TRBD1 (6 bases). This CDR3 is built from 12 residues. Germline V gives CDR1 SGHDN, CDR2 FVKESK. The CDR3 DNA reads as TGTGCCAGCAGCTCCCAGGGGCCTACCCAGCACTTC. It encodes CASSSQGPTQHF.

This chain links TRBV5-1 with TRBJ2-5, with TRBD1 as a possible D gene (6 bases). This CDR3 spans 15 amino acids. Germline V gene sequence: CDR1 SGHRS, CDR2 YFSETQ. Between the trimmed V and J ends, which lost 2 bases and 1 base, there was a span of 12 bases. CDR3 sequence reads: CASSFAGTIQETQYF. The CDR3, as DNA: TGCGCCAGCAGCTTCGCCGGGACAATCCAAGAGACCCAGTACTTC.

This clonotype was observed a few times. This chain connects TRBV7-2 to TRBJ2-2; possibly TRBD1 for D (6 bases). Trimming stripped 1 base from V and 7 bases from J, with 7 bases between. Germline CDR1 SGHTA, CDR2 FQGNSA. The CDR3 has 13 amino acids. The CDR3 loop is CASSLEQGGELFF. The CDR3, as DNA: TGTGCCAGCAGCTTAGAACAGGGCGGGGAGCTGTTTTTT.

This clonotype was counted only a few times. The genes are TRBV25-1 and TRBJ1-2; D call uncertain. CDR1 MGHDK and CDR2 SYGVNS come from the germline V gene. V was clipped by 3 bases and J by 6 bases, with 23 bases between them. This CDR3 is built from 17 residues. The CDR3 here is CASSERGPLHGPNGYTF. Written as DNA, the CDR3 is TGTGCCAGCAGTGAGAGAGGACCACTCCACGGCCCGAATGGCTACACCTTC.

The genes are TRBV28 and TRBJ2-1; tentatively, D is TRBD1 (6 bases). This CDR3 has 13 amino acids. The V end lost 5 bases, the J end lost 9 bases, and 14 bases lay between the germline ends. In germline, CDR1 is MDHEN, CDR2 SYDVKM. The CDR3 spells CASSPYGRGEQFF. CDR3 bases: TGTGCCAGCAGTCCGTACGGCAGGGGTGAGCAGTTCTTC. Looking up the rest from reference TRBV28 and TRBJ2-1 gives the full variable domain: DVKVTQSSRYLVKRTGEKVFLECVQDMDHENMFWYRQDPGLGLRLIYFSYDVKMKEKGDIPEGYSVSREKKERFSLILESASTNQTSMYLCASSPYGRGEQFFGPGTRLTVL.

Only a few counts were recorded for this clonotype. The rearrangement links TRBV20-1 to TRBJ2-5; 10 bases agree with TRBD2. Germline V gene sequence: CDR1 DFQATT, CDR2 SNEGSKA (reference sequence). J lost 5 bases, V lost 4 bases, and 7 bases had no gene match. The CDR3 loop spans 14 amino acids. CDR3 in DNA: TGCAGTGCTAATCAGCGGGGGGGCCGGGAGACCCAGTACTTC. Amino acid sequence: CSANQRGGRETQYF.

This clonotype was counted ten times or more. The rearrangement joins TRBV20-1 to TRBJ1-4; D not certain. Trimming pared 4 bases from V and 1 base from J, leaving 7 bases between. CDR3 length equals 13 residues. CDR1 is DFQATT and CDR2 is SNEGSKA in the germline V gene (reference sequence). CDR3 protein: CSANRGTNEKLFF. The CDR3, as DNA: TGCAGTGCTAACCGAGGAACTAATGAAAAACTGTTTTTT.